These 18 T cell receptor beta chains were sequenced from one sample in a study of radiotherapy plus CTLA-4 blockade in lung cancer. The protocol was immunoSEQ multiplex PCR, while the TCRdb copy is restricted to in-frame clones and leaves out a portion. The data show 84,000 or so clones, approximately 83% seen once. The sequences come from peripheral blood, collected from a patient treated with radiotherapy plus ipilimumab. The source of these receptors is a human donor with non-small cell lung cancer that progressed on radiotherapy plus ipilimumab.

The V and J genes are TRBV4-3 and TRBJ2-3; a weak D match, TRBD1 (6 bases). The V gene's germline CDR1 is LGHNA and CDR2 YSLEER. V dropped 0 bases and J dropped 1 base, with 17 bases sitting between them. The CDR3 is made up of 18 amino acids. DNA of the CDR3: TGCGCCAGCAGCCAAGATCCTACAGGCCGACAGGGCACAGATACGCAGTATTTT. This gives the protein CASSQDPTGRQGTDTQYF.

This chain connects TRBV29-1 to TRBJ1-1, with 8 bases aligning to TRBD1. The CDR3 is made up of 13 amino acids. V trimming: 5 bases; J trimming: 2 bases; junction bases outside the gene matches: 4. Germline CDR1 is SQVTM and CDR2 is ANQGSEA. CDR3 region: CSVWDRINTEAFF. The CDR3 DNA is TGCAGCGTTTGGGACAGGATAAACACTGAAGCTTTCTTT.

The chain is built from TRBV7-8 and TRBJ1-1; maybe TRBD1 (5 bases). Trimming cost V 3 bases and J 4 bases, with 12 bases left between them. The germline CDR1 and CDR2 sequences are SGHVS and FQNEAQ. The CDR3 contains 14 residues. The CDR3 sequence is CASSFEGTGTEAFF. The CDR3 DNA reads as TGTGCCAGCAGCTTCGAGGGGACGGGCACTGAAGCTTTCTTT.

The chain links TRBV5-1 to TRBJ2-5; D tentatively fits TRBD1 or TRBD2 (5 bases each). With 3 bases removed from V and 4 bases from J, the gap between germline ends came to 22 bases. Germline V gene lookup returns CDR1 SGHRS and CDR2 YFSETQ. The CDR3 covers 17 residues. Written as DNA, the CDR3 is TGCGCCAGCAGCTATAGAGAATCCGGGACGTGGGGAGAGACCCAGTACTTC. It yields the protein CASSYRESGTWGETQYF.

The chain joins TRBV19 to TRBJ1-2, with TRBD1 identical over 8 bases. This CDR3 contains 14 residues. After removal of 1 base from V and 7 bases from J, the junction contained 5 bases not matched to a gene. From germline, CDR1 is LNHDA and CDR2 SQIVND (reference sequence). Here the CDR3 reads CASSIGQGAGGYTF. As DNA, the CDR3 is TGTGCCAGTAGTATAGGCCAGGGGGCTGGTGGCTACACCTTC.

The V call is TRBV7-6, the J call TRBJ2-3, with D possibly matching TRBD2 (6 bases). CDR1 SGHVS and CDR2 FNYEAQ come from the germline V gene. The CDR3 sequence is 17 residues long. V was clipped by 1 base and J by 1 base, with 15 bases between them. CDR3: CASSLVSGVGGTDTQYF. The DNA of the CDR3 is TGTGCCAGCAGCTTAGTATCGGGAGTAGGGGGCACAGATACGCAGTATTTT.

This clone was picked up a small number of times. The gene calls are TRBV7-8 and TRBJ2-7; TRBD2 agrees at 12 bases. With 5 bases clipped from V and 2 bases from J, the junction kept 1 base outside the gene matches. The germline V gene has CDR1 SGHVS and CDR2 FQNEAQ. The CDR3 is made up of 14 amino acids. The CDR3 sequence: CASSRLAGAYEQYF. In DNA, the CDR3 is TGTGCCAGCAGCCGACTAGCGGGGGCCTACGAGCAGTACTTC.

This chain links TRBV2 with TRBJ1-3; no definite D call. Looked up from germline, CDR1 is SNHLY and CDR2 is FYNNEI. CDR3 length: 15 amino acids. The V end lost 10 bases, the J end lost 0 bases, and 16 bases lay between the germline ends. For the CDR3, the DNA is TGTGCCACCTCGAAGATCCCGGCCTCTGGAAACACCATATATTTT. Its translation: CATSKIPASGNTIYF.

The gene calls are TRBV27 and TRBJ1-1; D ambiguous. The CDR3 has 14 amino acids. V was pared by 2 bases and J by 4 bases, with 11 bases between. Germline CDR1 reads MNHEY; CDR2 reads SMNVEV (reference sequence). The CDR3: CASSLRRMGTEAFF. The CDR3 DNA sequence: TGTGCCAGCAGTTTACGGAGGATGGGCACTGAAGCTTTCTTT.

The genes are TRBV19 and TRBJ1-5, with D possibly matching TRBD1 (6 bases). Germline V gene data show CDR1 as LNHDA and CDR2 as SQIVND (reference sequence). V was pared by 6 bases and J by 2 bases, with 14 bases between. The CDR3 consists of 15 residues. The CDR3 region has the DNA TGTGCCAGTAGATCACAGGGAGGTGGCAATCAGCCCCAGCATTTT. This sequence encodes CASRSQGGGNQPQHF.

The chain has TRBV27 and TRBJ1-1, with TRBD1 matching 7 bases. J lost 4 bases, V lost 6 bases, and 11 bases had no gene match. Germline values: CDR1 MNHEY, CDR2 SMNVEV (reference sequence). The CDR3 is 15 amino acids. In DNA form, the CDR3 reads TGTGCCAGCAGCTTAGGGACAGCCCTAGGCACTGAAGCTTTCTTT. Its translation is CASSLGTALGTEAFF.

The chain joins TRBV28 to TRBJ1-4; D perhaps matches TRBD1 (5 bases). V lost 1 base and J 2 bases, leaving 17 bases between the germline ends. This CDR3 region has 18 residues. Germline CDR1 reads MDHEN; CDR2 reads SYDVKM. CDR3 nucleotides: TGTGCCAGCAGTTTATCAATCAGGCAGGGTCAGACTAATGAAAAACTGTTTTTT. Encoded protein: CASSLSIRQGQTNEKLFF.

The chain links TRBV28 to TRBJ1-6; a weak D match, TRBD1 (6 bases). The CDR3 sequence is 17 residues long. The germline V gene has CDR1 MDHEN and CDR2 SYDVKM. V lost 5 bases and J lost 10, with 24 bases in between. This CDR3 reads CASSPIALAGVSSPLHF. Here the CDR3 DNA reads TGTGCCAGCAGTCCTATAGCATTAGCAGGGGTTTCGTCACCCCTCCACTTT.

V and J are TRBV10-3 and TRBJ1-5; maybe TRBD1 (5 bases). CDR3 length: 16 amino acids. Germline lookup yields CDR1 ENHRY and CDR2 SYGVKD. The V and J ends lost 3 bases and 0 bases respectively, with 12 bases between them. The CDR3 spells CAISDPTADSNQPQHF. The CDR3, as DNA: TGTGCCATCAGTGACCCGACAGCGGATAGCAATCAGCCCCAGCATTTT.

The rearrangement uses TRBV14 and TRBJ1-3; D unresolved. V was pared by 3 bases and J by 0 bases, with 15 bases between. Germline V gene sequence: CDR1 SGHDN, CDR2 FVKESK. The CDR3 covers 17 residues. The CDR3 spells CASSHIERGISGNTIYF. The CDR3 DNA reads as TGTGCCAGCAGCCATATCGAGAGAGGTATCTCTGGAAACACCATATATTTT.

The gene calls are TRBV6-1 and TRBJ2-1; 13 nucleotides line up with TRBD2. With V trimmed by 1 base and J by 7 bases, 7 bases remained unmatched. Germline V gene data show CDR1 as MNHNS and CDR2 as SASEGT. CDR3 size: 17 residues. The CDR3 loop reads CASSEETSGRAWNEQFF. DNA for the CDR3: TGTGCCAGCAGTGAAGAAACTAGCGGGAGGGCGTGGAATGAGCAGTTCTTC.

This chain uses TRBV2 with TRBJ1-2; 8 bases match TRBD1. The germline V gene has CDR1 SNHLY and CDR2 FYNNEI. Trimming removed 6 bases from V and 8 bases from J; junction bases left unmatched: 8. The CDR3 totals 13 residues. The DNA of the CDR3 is TGTGCCAGCAGCGAGGGGACAGGCTACGGCTACACCTTC. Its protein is CASSEGTGYGYTF.

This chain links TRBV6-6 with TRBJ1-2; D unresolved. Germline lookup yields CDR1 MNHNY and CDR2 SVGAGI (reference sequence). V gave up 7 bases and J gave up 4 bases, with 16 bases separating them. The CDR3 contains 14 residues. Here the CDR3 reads CASTPRAISYGYTF. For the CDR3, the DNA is TGTGCCAGCACCCCCCGGGCCATCAGCTATGGCTACACCTTC.